This T cell receptor beta chain comes out of a study of blood T cell repertoires in COVID-19. The wider study: The cDNA or gDNA used as material had been derived from T cells, B-cell-depleted T cells, or PBMCs.

Per the study methods: How many nucleated cells were present was estimated from reference gene primer amplification. The method was immunoSEQ multiplex PCR; TCRdb's version includes in-frame clones alone and lacks a portion of them. V, J and clone size derive from that table, while D and trimming were established from the DNA sequence. In the table there are 150,000 to 200,000 clones, approximately 88% of which are singletons. The trim removed 6 bases at V and 5 bases at J, leaving 3 bases unmatched. This CDR3 has 12 amino acids. The receptor comes from a woman in her fifties or sixties with acute or convalescent COVID-19. The gene calls are TRBV12-3 or TRBV12-4 and TRBJ2-7, with TRBD1 matching 8 bases. Sequencing input: peripheral blood. The CDR3 nucleotides read TGTGCCAGCAGCACACAGGGGGACGAGCAGTACTTC. It specifies CASSTQGDEQYF.